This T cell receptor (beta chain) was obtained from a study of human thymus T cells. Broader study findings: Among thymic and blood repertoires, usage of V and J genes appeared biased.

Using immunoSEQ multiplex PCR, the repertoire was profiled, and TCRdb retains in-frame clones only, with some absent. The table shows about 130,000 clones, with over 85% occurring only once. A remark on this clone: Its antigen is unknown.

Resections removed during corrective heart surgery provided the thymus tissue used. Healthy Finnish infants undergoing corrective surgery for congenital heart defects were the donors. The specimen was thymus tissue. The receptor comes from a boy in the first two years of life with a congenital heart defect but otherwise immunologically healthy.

CDR3 in DNA: TGTGCCAGCAGTCTAAGCGGCTGCACAGATACGCAGTATTTT. Translated: CASSLSGCTDTQYF. J is TRBJ2-3 and V is TRBV28; D might be TRBD2 (5 bases). The ends were cut back, 5 bases at V and 1 base at J, with 10 bases in the middle. Germline lookup yields CDR1 MDHEN and CDR2 SYDVKM. This CDR3 spans 14 amino acids.